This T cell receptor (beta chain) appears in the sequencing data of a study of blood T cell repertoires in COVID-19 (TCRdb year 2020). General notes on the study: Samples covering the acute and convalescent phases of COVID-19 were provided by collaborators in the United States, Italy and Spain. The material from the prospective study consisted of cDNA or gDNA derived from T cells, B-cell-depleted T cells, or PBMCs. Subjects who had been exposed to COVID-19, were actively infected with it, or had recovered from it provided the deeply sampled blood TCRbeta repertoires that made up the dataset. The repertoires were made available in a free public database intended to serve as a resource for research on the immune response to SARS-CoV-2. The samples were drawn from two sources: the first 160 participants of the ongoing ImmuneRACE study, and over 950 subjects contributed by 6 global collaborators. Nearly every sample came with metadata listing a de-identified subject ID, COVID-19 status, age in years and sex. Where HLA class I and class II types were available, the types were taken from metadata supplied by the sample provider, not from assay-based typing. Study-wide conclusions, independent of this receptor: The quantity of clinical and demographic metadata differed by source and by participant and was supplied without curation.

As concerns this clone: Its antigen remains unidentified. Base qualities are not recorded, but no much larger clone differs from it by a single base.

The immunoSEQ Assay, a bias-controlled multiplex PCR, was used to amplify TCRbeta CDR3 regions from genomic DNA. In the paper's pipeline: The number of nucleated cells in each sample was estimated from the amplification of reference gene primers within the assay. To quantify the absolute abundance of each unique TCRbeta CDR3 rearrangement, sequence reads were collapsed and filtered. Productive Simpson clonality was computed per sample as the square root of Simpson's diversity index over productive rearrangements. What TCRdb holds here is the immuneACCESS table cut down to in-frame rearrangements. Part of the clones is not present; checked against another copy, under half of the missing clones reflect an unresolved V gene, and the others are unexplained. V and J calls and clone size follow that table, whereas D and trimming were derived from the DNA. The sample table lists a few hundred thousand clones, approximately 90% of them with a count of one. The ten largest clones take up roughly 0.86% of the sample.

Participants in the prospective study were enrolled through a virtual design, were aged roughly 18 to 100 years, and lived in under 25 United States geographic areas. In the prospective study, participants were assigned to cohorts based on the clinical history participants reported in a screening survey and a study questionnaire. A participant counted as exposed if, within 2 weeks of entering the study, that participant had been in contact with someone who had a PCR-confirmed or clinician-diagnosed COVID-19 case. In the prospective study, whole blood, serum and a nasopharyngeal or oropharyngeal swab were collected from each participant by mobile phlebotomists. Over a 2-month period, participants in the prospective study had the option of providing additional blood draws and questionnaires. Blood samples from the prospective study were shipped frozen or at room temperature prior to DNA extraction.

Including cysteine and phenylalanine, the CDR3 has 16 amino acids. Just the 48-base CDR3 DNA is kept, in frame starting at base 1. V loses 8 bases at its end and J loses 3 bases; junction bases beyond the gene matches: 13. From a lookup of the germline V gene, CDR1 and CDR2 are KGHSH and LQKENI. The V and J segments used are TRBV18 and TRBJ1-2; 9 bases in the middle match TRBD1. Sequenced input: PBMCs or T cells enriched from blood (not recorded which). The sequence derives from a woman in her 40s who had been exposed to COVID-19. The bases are TGTGCCAGCCGAATGGACAGGGGAAGGACTGACTATGGCTACACCTTC. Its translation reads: CASRMDRGRTDYGYTF. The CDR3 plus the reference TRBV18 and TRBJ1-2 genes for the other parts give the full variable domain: NAGVMQNPRHLVRRRGQEARLRCSPMKGHSHVYWYRQLPEEGLKFMVYLQKENIIDESGMPKERFSAEFPKEGPSILRIQQVVRGDSAAYFCASRMDRGRTDYGYTFGSGTRLTVV.